This T cell receptor beta chain derives from a study of OX40 agonist ivuxolimab in advanced cancers. Study-level background: The dose-escalation group included hepatocellular carcinoma, melanoma, renal cell carcinoma and head and neck cancer. A history of anti-PD-1, anti-PD-L1 or anti-CTLA-4 therapy was acceptable, and around 36% had some.

Assay used: immunoSEQ multiplex PCR; TCRdb lists only in-frame clones, some missing. The sample has 72,000 or so clones, almost 90% seen once. The CDR3 loop spans 15 amino acids. Trimming took 2 bases from V and 4 from J, leaving 11 bases between them. Germline V lookup: CDR1 MNHEY, CDR2 SVGAGI. Blood draws occurred at baseline, cycle 4 day 1, and cycle 7 day 1. Specimen: CD4+ or CD8+ T cells sorted from blood, collected in a trial of the OX40 agonist ivuxolimab. The chain has TRBV6-5 and TRBJ2-2; no firm D call. The TCR comes from an adult with an advanced solid tumor such as melanoma, head and neck, liver or kidney cancer. This CDR3 reads CASSYVRVTTGELFF. For the CDR3, the DNA is TGTGCCAGCAGTTACGTCCGCGTGACCACCGGGGAGCTGTTTTTT.